Sequencing of this TCR beta chain was carried out in a study of beta chain features in type 1 diabetes. Expressed TCRB transcripts were sequenced after all isolated RNA was converted to cDNA. Sequencing used immunoSEQ multiplex PCR; TCRdb keeps in-frame clones, though not all of them. The sample includes about 450,000 clones, over 10% seen only once; the top ten take around 0.05%. The authors sorted CD4+ naive, central memory, regulatory and stem cell-like memory cells via CD45RO/CCR7/CD25/CD127/CD95/CD27. Of note for this clone: The antigen remains undetermined.

Study results and limitations: Type 1 diabetes patients had fewer VDJ junction insertions and more deletions.

Sequenced material: naive CD4+ T cells from blood. This receptor was obtained from a woman aged 18-29 years in good health.

CDR3 sequence (DNA): TGTGCCACCGGGACTAGCGGGGTTTGGGATACGCAGTATTTT. It specifies CATGTSGVWDTQYF. This chain connects TRBV2 to TRBJ2-3, with 13 bases that match TRBD2. Germline trimming cut 10 bases from V and 6 bases from J; bases unmatched to any gene: 7. The CDR3 is 14 residues long. Looked up from germline, CDR1 is SNHLY and CDR2 is FYNNEI. Looking up the rest from reference TRBV2 and TRBJ2-3 gives the full variable domain: EPEVTQTPSHQVTQMGQEVILRCVPISNHLYFYWYRQILGQKVEFLVSFYNNEISEKSEIFDDQFSVERPDGSNFTLKIRSTKLEDSAMYFCATGTSGVWDTQYFGPGTRLTVL.